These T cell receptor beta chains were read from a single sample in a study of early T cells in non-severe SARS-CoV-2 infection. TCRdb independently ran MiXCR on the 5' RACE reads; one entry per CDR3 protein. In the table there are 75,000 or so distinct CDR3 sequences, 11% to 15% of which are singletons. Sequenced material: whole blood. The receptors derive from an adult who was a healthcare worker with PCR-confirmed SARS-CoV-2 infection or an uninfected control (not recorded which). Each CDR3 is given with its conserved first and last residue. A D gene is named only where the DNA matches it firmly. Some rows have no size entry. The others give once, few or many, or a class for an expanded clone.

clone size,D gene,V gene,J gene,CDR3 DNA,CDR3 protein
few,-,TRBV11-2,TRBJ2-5,TGTGCCAGCAGCCGGAGTCAAGAGACCCAGTACTTC,CASSRSQETQYF
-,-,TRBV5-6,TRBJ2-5,TGTGCCAGCAGTCGTCACCAGCTACAAGAGACCCAGTACTTC,CASSRHQLQETQYF
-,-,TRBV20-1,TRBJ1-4,TGCAGTGCTAGACCCTCCACTGAAAAACTGTTTTTT,CSARPSTEKLFF
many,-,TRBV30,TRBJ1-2,TGTGCCTGGAGTGTACTTAGGGGAGCCTCCTTTGGCTACACCTTC,CAWSVLRGASFGYTF
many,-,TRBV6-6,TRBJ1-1,TGTGCCAGCAGGGGTAACACTGAAGCTTTCTTT,CASRGNTEAFF
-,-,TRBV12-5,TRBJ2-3,TGTGCTAGTGGTTTGGTACCGGGGGAGCATACGCAGTATTTT,CASGLVPGEHTQYF
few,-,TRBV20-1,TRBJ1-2,TGCAGTGCTAGAGATATTTCGGGGGGCGGCTACACCTTC,CSARDISGGGYTF
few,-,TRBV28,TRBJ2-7,TGTGCCAGCAGTTCCGTCCCTCCGGAGCAGTACTTC,CASSSVPPEQYF
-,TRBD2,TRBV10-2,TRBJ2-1,TGCGCCAGCAGATCTAGCGGGGGGGCCTCGGTCGATGAGCAGTTCTTC,CASRSSGGASVDEQFF
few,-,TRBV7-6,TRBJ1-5,TGTGCCAGCAGCTTAAATGATGGGGGTTGGAGCAATCAGCCCCAGCATTTT,CASSLNDGGWSNQPQHF
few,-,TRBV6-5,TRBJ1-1,TGTGCCAGCAGTTACTCGATACGGGGGCGTCAGGCTTTCTTT,CASSYSIRGRQAFF
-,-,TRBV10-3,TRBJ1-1,TGTGCCATCAGTTTAAGCCAGGGACGGGACACTGAAGCTTTCTTT,CAISLSQGRDTEAFF
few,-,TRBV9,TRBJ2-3,TGTGCCAGCAGTCTGGGGGGAGGCCCGGTAGATACGCAGTATTTT,CASSLGGGPVDTQYF
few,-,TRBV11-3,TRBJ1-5,TGTGCCAGCAGCTTAGATGGGGCAGGTAGCAATCAGCCCCAGCATTTT,CASSLDGAGSNQPQHF
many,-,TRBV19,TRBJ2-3,TGTGCCAGTAGTATTCCAGGGATGGCAGATACGCAGTATTTT,CASSIPGMADTQYF
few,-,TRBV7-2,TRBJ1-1,TGTGCCAGCAGCTTGGAGGGCGGGGTGAACACTGAAGCTTTCTTT,CASSLEGGVNTEAFF
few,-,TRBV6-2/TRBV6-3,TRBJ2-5,TGTGCCAGCAGTTACTCCCGGGGGGAGACCCAGTACTTC,CASSYSRGETQYF
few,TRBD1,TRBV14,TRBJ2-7,TGTGCCAGCAGCCAAGTGGGGACAGGGGTCTACGAGCAGTACTTC,CASSQVGTGVYEQYF
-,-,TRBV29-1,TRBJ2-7,TGCAGCGTGACTTTTGAGGGGCCCCCCTACGAGCAGTACTTC,CSVTFEGPPYEQYF
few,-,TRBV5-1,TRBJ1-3,TGCGCCAGCAGCCTGCAGGCCATCCTCTCTGGAAACACCATATATTTT,CASSLQAILSGNTIYF
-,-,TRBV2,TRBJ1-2,TGTGCCAGCAGCCCGGGGTTTGTCTATGGCTACACCTTC,CASSPGFVYGYTF
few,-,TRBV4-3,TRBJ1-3,TGCGCCAGCAGCCAAACCCGCTCTGGAAACACCATATATTTT,CASSQTRSGNTIYF
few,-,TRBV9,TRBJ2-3,TGTGCCAGCAGCGTTTCGGCAGATACGCAGTATTTT,CASSVSADTQYF